The present T cell receptor (beta chain) was sequenced within a study of blood T cell repertoires in COVID-19. The V gene end was trimmed by 4 bases and the J gene end by 8 bases; junction bases not matched to a gene: 6. This CDR3 has 13 amino acids. Per germline, CDR1 MNHEY and CDR2 SMNVEV (reference sequence). Clones were sequenced by immunoSEQ multiplex PCR, and TCRdb holds only the in-frame ones, with some missing. The sample includes roughly 230,000 clones, approximately 85% of them seen just once. The TCR comes from a woman in her fifties or sixties who had been exposed to COVID-19. The sample consisted of PBMCs or T cells enriched from blood (not recorded which). The chain employs TRBV27 and TRBJ1-2; 8 bases line up with TRBD1. This chain's CDR3 is CASSSGQGGGYTF. The CDR3 coding sequence is TGTGCCAGCAGTTCCGGACAGGGAGGGGGCTACACCTTC.